The table lists the clone carrying this T cell receptor beta chain with many counts. The antigen remains unidentified. The sample is drawn from a study of spatial heterogeneity in lung cancer. General observations from the study: Within tumors, counts of expanded alpha and beta TCRs tracked tumor mutation counts.

The time point denotes: sample taken at primary tumor resection. The CDR3 spans 15 residues. Germline trimming cut 2 bases from V and 0 bases from J; bases unmatched to any gene: 3. Per the germline V gene, CDR1 is SGHTA and CDR2 is FQGTGA. TCRdb called the 5' RACE reads again in MiXCR, with one record for every CDR3 protein. Of some 23,000 distinct CDR3 sequences in the sample, 8.8% were seen once. The clonotype comes from a male donor with early-stage non-small cell lung cancer. The genes are TRBV7-3 and TRBJ2-7; 8 bases match TRBD1. The sample here was lung tumor tissue, taken at surgery. This CDR3 is CASSLGGTGSYEQYF. The CDR3 region has the DNA TGTGCCAGCAGCTTAGGGGGGACAGGCTCCTACGAGCAGTACTTC.